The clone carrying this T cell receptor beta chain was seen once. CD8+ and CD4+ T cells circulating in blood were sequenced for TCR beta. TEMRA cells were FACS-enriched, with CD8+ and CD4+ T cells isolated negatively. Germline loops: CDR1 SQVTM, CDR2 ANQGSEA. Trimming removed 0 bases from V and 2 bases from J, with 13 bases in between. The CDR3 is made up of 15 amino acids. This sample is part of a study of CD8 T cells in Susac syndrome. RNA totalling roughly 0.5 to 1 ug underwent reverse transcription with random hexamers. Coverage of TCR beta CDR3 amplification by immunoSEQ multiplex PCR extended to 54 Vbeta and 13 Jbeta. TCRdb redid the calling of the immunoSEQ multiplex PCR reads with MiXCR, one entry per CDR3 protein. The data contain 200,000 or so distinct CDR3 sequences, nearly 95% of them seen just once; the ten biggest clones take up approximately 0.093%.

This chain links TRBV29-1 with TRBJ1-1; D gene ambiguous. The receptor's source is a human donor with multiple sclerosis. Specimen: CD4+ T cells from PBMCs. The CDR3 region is CSVEDEWASNTEAFF. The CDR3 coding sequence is TGCAGCGTTGAAGATGAGTGGGCAAGCAACACTGAAGCTTTCTTT.